These 22 T cell receptor beta chains originate from one sample sequenced in a study of a mutant IDH1 vaccine in newly diagnosed glioma. These receptors' antigens are unknown. Documented time point: week 47, end of study. Doses consisted of 300 ug of mutant IDH1 20-mer peptide each, paired with topical imiquimod. Clones were sequenced by immunoSEQ multiplex PCR, and TCRdb holds only the in-frame ones, with some missing. The repertoire holds about 55,000 clones, with more than 75% as singletons. The material sequenced was PBMCs, taken from a glioma patient whose treatment included an IDH1 peptide vaccine. These receptors were obtained from a woman aged 40 to 50 with glioma. Some clones in this sample may be carry-over from other donors' samples.

V gene TRBV5-6 combines with J gene TRBJ1-1; 9 positions match TRBD1. CDR3 length: 15 amino acids. Germline lookup yields CDR1 SGHDT and CDR2 YYEEEE. The V and J ends lost 2 bases and 3 bases, in that order; junction bases with no gene match: 5. The CDR3 DNA follows: TGTGCCAGCAGCTTACAGGGGGCAGAGGACACTGAAGCTTTCTTT. Its protein is CASSLQGAEDTEAFF.

The V gene is TRBV21-1, the J gene TRBJ1-1. TRBV21-1 is a pseudogene. This CDR3 is built from 16 residues. CDR3 residues: CASSALVGRENTEAFF. The CDR3 nucleotides are TGTGCCAGCAGCGCATTGGTGGGGAGGGAGAACACTGAAGCTTTCTTT.

The chain recombines TRBV6-1 with TRBJ1-1, with D possibly being TRBD1 (5 bases). Trimming shortened V by 2 bases and J by 2 bases, and 6 bases separated the two germline ends. Germline CDR1 reads MNHNS; CDR2 reads SASEGT. The CDR3 loop spans 13 amino acids. CDR3 coding DNA: TGTGCCAGCAGTGAAAGGGGAAACACTGAAGCTTTCTTT. This encodes CASSERGNTEAFF.

This clone occurred a few times. The rearrangement joins TRBV11-2 to TRBJ2-7, with 14 nucleotides matching TRBD2. The CDR3 consists of 14 residues. Trimming cost V 5 bases and J 6 bases; bases outside gene matches: 3. Germline V lookup: CDR1 SGHAT, CDR2 FQNNGV. CDR3: CASSGTSGGSEQYF. For the CDR3, the DNA is TGTGCCAGCAGCGGGACTAGCGGGGGCAGCGAGCAGTACTTC. Variable domain in full (rest from reference TRBV11-2 and TRBJ2-7): EAGVAQSPRYKIIEKRQSVAFWCNPISGHATLYWYQQILGQGPKLLIQFQNNGVVDDSQLPKDRFSAERLKGVDSTLKIQPAKLEDSAVYLCASSGTSGGSEQYFGPGTRLTVT.

The chain has TRBV9 and TRBJ2-7; D possibly uses TRBD1 or TRBD2 (7 bases each). The V end was cut by 2 bases, the J end by 5 bases, with 17 bases between. CDR1 is SGDLS, CDR2 YYNGEE, per germline. The CDR3 loop spans 15 amino acids. DNA of the CDR3: TGTGCCAGCAGCGTGGGAGGGACAGAAAACAACGAGCAGTACTTC. As protein: CASSVGGTENNEQYF.

On this clone itself: Different DNA sequences within this sample yield the same CDR3. The chain combines TRBV2 with TRBJ2-7; no reliable D call. The CDR3 covers 10 residues. Germline V CDR1 and CDR2: SNHLY, FYNNEI. V was cut by 6 bases and J by 0 bases, with 0 bases left in between. In DNA, the CDR3 is TGTGCCAGCAGCTCCTACGAGCAGTACTTC. It specifies CASSSYEQYF.

The rearrangement joins TRBV18 to TRBJ1-5; D unclear. Germline-derived CDR1 and CDR2 are KGHSH and LQKENI. The CDR3 is 12 residues long. V lost 3 bases to trimming and J lost 4 bases, with 4 bases between them. The CDR3 bases are TGTGCCAGCTCACCGGGAAATCAGCCCCAGCATTTT. It specifies CASSPGNQPQHF.

The rearrangement links TRBV4-3 to TRBJ2-7; TRBD2 is a possible D gene (5 bases). The CDR3 has 14 amino acids. V lost 4 bases and J 5 bases, leaving 15 bases between the germline ends. CDR1 LGHNA and CDR2 YSLEER come from the germline V gene. The CDR3 here is CASSPRLANHEQYF. In DNA, the CDR3 is TGCGCCAGCAGCCCCCGGCTAGCTAATCACGAGCAGTACTTC.

V and J are TRBV4-3 and TRBJ2-7; D might be TRBD1 or TRBD2, each matching 5 bases. This CDR3 region has 14 residues. V was pared by 4 bases and J by 4 bases, with 14 bases between. Germline V gene lookup returns CDR1 LGHNA and CDR2 YSLEER. The DNA for the CDR3 is TGCGCCAGCAGCCGAGGGGCAGGGTCGTACGAGCAGTACTTC. It yields the protein CASSRGAGSYEQYF.

The chain recombines TRBV7-2 with TRBJ1-2, with TRBD1 identical over 10 bases. J was trimmed by 7 bases and V by 1 base; bases with no gene match: 6. Germline V gene sequence: CDR1 SGHTA, CDR2 FQGNSA. There are 15 residues in the CDR3. CDR3 loop: CASSLGIGTGVGYTF. The CDR3 nucleotides read TGTGCCAGCAGCTTAGGAATTGGGACAGGGGTTGGCTACACCTTC.

The DNA for the CDR3 is TGTGCCAGCAGCTTAGGGGGGGACGGGACCCAGTACTTC. It translates to CASSLGGDGTQYF. The J gene is TRBJ2-5, the V gene TRBV7-2, with D tentatively TRBD2 (6 bases). Per germline, CDR1 SGHTA and CDR2 FQGNSA. This CDR3 contains 13 residues. With 1 base removed from V and 7 bases from J, the gap between germline ends came to 10 bases.

This sequence joins TRBV7-2 and TRBJ2-7; perhaps TRBD1 as D (5 bases). The V end was cut by 2 bases, the J end by 2 bases, with 13 bases between. This CDR3 region has 15 residues. The germline CDR1 and CDR2 sequences are SGHTA and FQGNSA. CDR3 DNA sequence: TGTGCCAGCAGCTTAAGGCAGGGAAGGGCCTACGAGCAGTACTTC. Translation gives CASSLRQGRAYEQYF.

This clone is a singleton in its sample. The rearrangement joins TRBV5-1 to TRBJ2-7; D may be TRBD1 (6 bases). The CDR3 has 14 residues. Germline CDR1 SGHRS, CDR2 YFSETQ. V was pared by 4 bases and J by 4 bases, with 15 bases between. The CDR3 bases are TGCGCCAGCAGCCGAACAGGGTCGGAGTACGAGCAGTACTTC. Translating gives CASSRTGSEYEQYF.

This clone showed up just once. The chain is built from TRBV5-8 and TRBJ1-1, with a possible D match to TRBD1 (6 bases). This CDR3 spans 13 amino acids. Germline CDR1 SGHTS, CDR2 YDEGEE. The V and J ends lost 5 bases and 4 bases respectively, with 12 bases between them. As DNA, the CDR3 is TGTGCCAGCAGATTTACAGGGCCCACTGAAGCTTTCTTT. Its translation is CASRFTGPTEAFF.

This clone was detected only once. The chain is built from TRBV2 and TRBJ2-3; possibly TRBD1 for D (8 bases). The germline V and J ends were trimmed by 5 bases and 6 bases, with 24 bases remaining between them. This CDR3 is built from 17 residues. CDR1 is SNHLY and CDR2 is FYNNEI in the germline V gene. DNA of the CDR3: TGTGCCAGCAGTACGGACAGGGCGGGGGAGTATTTCGATACGCAGTATTTT. This sequence encodes CASSTDRAGEYFDTQYF.

J is TRBJ1-6 and V is TRBV20-1; no reliable D call. Trimming left V 6 bases short and J 13 bases short, with 13 bases between. Germline-derived CDR1 and CDR2 are DFQATT and SNEGSKA (reference sequence). The CDR3 spans 11 residues. The CDR3 DNA sequence: TGCAGTGCCGCAGGAATGGGGCCCCTCCACTTT. Its translation: CSAAGMGPLHF.

The V call is TRBV5-4, the J call TRBJ1-4, with D possibly being TRBD1 (6 bases). Per the germline V gene, CDR1 is SGHNT and CDR2 is YYREEE (reference sequence). The V gene lost 1 base and the J gene lost 5 bases, with 12 bases spanning the gap. The CDR3 is made up of 15 amino acids. The CDR3 region is CASSLQGPSNEKLFF. DNA for the CDR3: TGTGCCAGCAGCTTGCAGGGGCCCAGCAATGAAAAACTGTTTTTT. Full variable domain (remainder filled in from reference TRBV5-4 and TRBJ1-4): ETGVTQSPTHLIKTRGQQVTLRCSSQSGHNTVSWYQQALGQGPQFIFQYYREEENGRGNFPPRFSGLQFPNYSSELNVNALELDDSALYLCASSLQGPSNEKLFFGSGTQLSVL.

J is TRBJ2-1 and V is TRBV6-1; 10 nucleotides line up with TRBD1. The J segment lost 8 bases and the V segment lost 8 bases, leaving 6 bases of the junction unmatched. Germline CDR1 is MNHNS and CDR2 is SASEGT. The CDR3 covers 13 residues. CDR3 protein: CASSRDRGDEQFF. DNA of the CDR3: TGTGCCAGCTCCCGGGACAGGGGCGATGAGCAGTTCTTC.

The chain links TRBV10-3 to TRBJ1-2; D gene unclear. This CDR3 comprises 12 residues. Looked up from germline, CDR1 is ENHRY and CDR2 is SYGVKD. Between the trimmed V and J ends, which lost 7 bases and 6 bases, there was a span of 12 bases. The CDR3 spells CAITADWNGYTF. Here the CDR3 DNA reads TGTGCCATCACGGCCGATTGGAATGGCTACACCTTC.

This chain uses TRBV28 with TRBJ1-5; D call uncertain. V lost 8 bases and J 1 base, leaving 12 bases between the germline ends. This CDR3 spans 14 amino acids. The germline V gene has CDR1 MDHEN and CDR2 SYDVKM. The CDR3 loop is CASRIDGSNQPQHF. CDR3 nucleotide sequence: TGTGCCAGCCGGATTGACGGGAGCAATCAGCCCCAGCATTTT.

This chain joins TRBV6-6 and TRBJ1-1; D gene unclear. This CDR3 is 13 amino acids long. Germline V gene sequence: CDR1 MNHNY, CDR2 SVGAGI (reference sequence). V lost 7 bases, J lost 4 bases, and 13 bases lay in between. The CDR3, as DNA: TGTGCCAGCACCTACCCCGCCGGCACTGAAGCTTTCTTT. Its protein is CASTYPAGTEAFF.

The gene calls are TRBV4-3 and TRBJ1-2; D may be TRBD1 (5 bases). The germline V gene has CDR1 LGHNA and CDR2 YSLEER. Trimming stripped 1 base from V and 1 base from J, with 10 bases between. The CDR3 runs 15 residues. CDR3 in DNA: TGCGCCAGCAGCCAAGGGGGACTGGTTAACTATGGCTACACCTTC. Encoded protein: CASSQGGLVNYGYTF.